This TCR beta chain was captured by sequencing in a study of a mutant IDH1 vaccine in newly diagnosed glioma. Overall study: Following radiotherapy alone, or alongside temozolomide cycles, vaccination was started after an interval of 4-6 weeks. Radiotherapy, temozolomide, or both had been given previously, and both were given to most. General study findings and limits: Of the patients, approximately 93% had vaccine-induced immune responses. Pseudoprogression seemed unlinked to shifts in top peripheral T cell clonotypes.

Time point meaning: week 47, end of study. The investigators gave 300 ug of mutant IDH1 20-mer peptide in each vaccine dose, together with topical imiquimod. On this clone itself: Antigen unknown.

The CDR3 sequence is 17 residues long. The germline V gene has CDR1 MGHRA and CDR2 YSYEKL. Trimming took 3 bases from V and 3 from J; bases not matched to a gene: 10. Libraries were prepared by immunoSEQ multiplex PCR; TCRdb keeps only in-frame clonotypes and omits some of them. The table lists around 50,000 clones, approximately 88% of them singletons. The chain couples TRBV4-1 to TRBJ2-7; TRBD2 matches at 11 bases. The TCR was taken from a young woman with glioma. Some clones in this sample may be carry-over from other donors' samples. This sample comprised PBMCs, obtained from a glioma patient whose treatment included an IDH1 peptide vaccine. The DNA of the CDR3 is TGCGCCAGCAGCCACACGATGGGACTAGCGGCCTTCTACGAGCAGTACTTC. The encoded protein is CASSHTMGLAAFYEQYF.